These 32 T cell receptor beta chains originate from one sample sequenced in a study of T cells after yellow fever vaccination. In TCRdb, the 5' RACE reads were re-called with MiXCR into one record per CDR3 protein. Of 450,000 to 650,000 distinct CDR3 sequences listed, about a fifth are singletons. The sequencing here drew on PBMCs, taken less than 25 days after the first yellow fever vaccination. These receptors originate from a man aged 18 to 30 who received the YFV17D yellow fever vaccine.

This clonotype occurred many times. The CDR3 DNA sequence: TGTGCCAGCAGCCCGCCGGGGGTGCGGGACAATGAGCAGTTCTTC. Translating it yields CASSPPGVRDNEQFF. The V call is TRBV5-6, the J call TRBJ2-1, with D possibly TRBD2 on 6 matching bases. Germline values: CDR1 SGHDT, CDR2 YYEEEE. The CDR3 totals 15 residues. With 4 bases removed from V and 5 bases from J, the gap between germline ends came to 16 bases.

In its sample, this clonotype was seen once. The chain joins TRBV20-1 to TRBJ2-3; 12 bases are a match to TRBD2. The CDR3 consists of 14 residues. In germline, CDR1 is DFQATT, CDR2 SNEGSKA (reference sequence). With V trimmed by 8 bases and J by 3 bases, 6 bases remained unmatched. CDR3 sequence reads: CSLGLAGNTDTQYF. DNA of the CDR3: TGCAGTCTCGGACTAGCGGGGAATACAGATACGCAGTATTTT.

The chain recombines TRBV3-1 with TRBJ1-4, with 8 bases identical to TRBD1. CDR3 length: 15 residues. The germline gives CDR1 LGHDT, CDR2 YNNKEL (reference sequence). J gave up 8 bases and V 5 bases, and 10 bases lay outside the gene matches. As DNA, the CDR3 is TGTGCCAGCAGCATGAGACGGACAGGGAGAGAAAAACTGTTTTTT. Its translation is CASSMRRTGREKLFF.

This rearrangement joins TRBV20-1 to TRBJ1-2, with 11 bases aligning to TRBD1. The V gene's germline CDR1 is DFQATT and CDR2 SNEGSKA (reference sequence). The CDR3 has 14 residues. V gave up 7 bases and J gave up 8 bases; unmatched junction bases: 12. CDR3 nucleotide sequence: TGCAGTGTGGGGGGGACAGGGGGAATGAGAGGCTACACCTTC. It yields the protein CSVGGTGGMRGYTF.

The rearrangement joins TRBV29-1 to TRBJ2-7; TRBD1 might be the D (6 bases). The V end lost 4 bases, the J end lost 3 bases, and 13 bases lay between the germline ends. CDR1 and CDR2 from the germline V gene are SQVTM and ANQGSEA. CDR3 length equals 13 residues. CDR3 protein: CSVGRGTNYEQYF. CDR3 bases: TGCAGCGTTGGCAGGGGCACCAACTACGAGCAGTACTTC.

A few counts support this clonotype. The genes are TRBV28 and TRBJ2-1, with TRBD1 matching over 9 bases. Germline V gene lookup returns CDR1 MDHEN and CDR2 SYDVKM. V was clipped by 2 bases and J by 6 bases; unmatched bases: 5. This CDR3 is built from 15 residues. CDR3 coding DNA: TGTGCCAGCAGTTTAACGGACAGGGGCGGCAATGAGCAGTTCTTC. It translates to CASSLTDRGGNEQFF.

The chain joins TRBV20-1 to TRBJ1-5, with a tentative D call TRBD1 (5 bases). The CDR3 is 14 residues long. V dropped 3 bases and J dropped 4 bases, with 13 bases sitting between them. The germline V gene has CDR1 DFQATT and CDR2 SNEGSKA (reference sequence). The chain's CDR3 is CSASSGTQNQPQHF. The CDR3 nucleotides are TGCAGTGCTAGCTCCGGGACTCAGAATCAGCCCCAGCATTTT.

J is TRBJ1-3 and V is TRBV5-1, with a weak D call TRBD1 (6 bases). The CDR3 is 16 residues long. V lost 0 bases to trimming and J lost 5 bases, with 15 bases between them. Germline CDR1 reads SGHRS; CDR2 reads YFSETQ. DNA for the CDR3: TGCGCCAGCAGCTTGGGCTTGGACAGACCCAGAAACACCATATATTTT. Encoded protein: CASSLGLDRPRNTIYF.

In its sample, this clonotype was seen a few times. The CDR3 sequence is CASTGRFQETQYF. The CDR3 DNA sequence: TGTGCCAGCACCGGACGGTTCCAAGAGACCCAGTACTTC. The chain employs TRBV6-2 or TRBV6-3 and TRBJ2-5; D is uncertain. CDR1 is MNHEY and CDR2 is SVGEGT in the germline V gene. The CDR3 is 13 amino acids. Trimming took off 7 bases at V and 1 base at J, with 10 bases between the two ends.

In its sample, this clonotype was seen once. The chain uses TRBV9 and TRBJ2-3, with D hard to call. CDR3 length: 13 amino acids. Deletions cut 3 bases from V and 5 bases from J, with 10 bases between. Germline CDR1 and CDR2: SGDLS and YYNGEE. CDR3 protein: CASSESHGDTQYF. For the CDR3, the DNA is TGTGCCAGCAGCGAGTCTCATGGAGATACGCAGTATTTT.

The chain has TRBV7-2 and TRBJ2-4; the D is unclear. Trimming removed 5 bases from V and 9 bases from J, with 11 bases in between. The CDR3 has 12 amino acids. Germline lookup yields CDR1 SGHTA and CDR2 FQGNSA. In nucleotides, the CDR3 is TGTGCCAGCAGCACGTGGGAAGGCATTCAGTACTTC. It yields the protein CASSTWEGIQYF.

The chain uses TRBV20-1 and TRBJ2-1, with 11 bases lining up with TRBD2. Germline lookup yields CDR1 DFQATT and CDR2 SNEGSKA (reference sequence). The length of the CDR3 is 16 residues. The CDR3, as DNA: TGCACTCTCGAAGGGGCTAGCGGGGGGACCTACAATGAGCAGTTCTTC. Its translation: CTLEGASGGTYNEQFF.

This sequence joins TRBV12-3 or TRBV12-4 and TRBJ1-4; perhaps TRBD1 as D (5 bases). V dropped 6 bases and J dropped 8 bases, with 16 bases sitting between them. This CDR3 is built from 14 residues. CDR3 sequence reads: CASSPTAYEEKLFF. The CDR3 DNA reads TGTGCCAGCAGCCCGACAGCATACGAAGAAAAACTGTTTTTT.

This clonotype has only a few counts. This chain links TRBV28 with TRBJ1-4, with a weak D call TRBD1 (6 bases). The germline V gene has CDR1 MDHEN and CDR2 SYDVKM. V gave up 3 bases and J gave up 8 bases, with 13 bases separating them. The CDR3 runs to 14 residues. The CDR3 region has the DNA TGTGCCAGCAGTTTTTACGGGGGGCAGGAAAAACTGTTTTTT. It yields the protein CASSFYGGQEKLFF.

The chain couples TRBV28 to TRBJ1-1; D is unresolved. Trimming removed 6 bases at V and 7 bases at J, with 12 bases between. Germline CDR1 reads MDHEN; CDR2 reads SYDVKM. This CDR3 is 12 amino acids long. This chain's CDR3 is CASSSGRIEAFF. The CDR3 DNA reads TGTGCCAGCAGCTCCGGCCGCATTGAAGCTTTCTTT.

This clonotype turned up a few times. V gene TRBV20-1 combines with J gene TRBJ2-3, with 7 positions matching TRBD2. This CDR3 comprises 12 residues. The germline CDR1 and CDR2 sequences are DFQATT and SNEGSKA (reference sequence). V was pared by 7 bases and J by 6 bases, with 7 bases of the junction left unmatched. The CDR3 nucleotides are TGCAGTGAGAGCGGGGCGGGGGATACGCAGTATTTT. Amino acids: CSESGAGDTQYF.

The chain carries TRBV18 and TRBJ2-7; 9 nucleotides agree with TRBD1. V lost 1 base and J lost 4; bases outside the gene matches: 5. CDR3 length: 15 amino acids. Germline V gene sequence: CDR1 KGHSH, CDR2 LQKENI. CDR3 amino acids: CASSPQGQGAYEQYF. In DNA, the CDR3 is TGTGCCAGCTCACCACAGGGACAGGGTGCGTACGAGCAGTACTTC. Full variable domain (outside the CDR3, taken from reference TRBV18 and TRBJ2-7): NAGVMQNPRHLVRRRGQEARLRCSPMKGHSHVYWYRQLPEEGLKFMVYLQKENIIDESGMPKERFSAEFPKEGPSILRIQQVVRGDSAAYFCASSPQGQGAYEQYFGPGTRLTVT.

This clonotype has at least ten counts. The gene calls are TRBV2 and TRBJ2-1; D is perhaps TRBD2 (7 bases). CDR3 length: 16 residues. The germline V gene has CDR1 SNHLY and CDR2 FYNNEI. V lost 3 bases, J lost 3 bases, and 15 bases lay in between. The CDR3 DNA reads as TGTGCCAGCAGTGATCGGCGGGGGCGGATCTACAATGAGCAGTTCTTC. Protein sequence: CASSDRRGRIYNEQFF. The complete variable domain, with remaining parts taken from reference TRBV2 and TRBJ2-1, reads EPEVTQTPSHQVTQMGQEVILRCVPISNHLYFYWYRQILGQKVEFLVSFYNNEISEKSEIFDDQFSVERPDGSNFTLKIRSTKLEDSAMYFCASSDRRGRIYNEQFFGPGTRLTVL.

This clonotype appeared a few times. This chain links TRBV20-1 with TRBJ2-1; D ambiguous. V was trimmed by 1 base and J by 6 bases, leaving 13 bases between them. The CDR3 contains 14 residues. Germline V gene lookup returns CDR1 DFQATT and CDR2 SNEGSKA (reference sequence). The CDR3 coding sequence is TGCAGTGCTAGAGGGCAAGTAGGTGGCAATGAGCAGTTCTTC. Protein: CSARGQVGGNEQFF.

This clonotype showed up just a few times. Here the CDR3 DNA reads TGCGCCAGCAGCCAAGATCGCGCCCGAGCCAAAAACATTCAGTACTTC. Protein sequence: CASSQDRARAKNIQYF. The chain is built from TRBV4-3 and TRBJ2-4; D is uncertain. This CDR3 has 16 amino acids. CDR1 and CDR2 (germline): LGHNA, YSLEER. Deletions cut 0 bases from V and 0 bases from J, with 9 bases between.

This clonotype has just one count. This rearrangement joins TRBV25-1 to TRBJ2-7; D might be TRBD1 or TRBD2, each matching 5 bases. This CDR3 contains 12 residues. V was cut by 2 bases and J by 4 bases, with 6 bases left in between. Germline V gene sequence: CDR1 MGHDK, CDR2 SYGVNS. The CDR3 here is CASSEGGYEQYV. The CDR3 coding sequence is TGTGCCAGCAGTGAAGGGGGTTACGAGCAGTACGTC.

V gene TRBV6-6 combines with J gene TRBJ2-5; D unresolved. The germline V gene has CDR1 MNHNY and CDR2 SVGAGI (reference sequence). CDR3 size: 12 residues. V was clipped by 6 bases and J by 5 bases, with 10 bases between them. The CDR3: CASRPGLETQYF. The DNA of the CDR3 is TGTGCCAGCAGGCCAGGCCTGGAGACCCAGTACTTC.

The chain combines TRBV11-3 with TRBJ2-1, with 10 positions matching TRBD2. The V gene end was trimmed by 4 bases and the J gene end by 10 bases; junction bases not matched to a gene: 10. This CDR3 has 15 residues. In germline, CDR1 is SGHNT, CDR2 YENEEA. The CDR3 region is CASSYQRGGLREQFF. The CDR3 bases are TGTGCCAGCAGCTACCAGCGGGGGGGCCTGAGGGAGCAGTTCTTC.

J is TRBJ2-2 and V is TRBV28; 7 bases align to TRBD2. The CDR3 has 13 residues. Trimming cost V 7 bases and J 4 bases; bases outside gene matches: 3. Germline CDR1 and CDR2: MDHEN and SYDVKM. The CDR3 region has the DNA TGTGCCAGCATTGGGGGGGGCACCGGGGAGCTGTTTTTT. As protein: CASIGGGTGELFF.

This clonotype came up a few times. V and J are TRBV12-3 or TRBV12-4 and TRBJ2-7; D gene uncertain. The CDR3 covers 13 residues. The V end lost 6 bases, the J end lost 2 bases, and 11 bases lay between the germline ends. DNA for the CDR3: TGTGCCAGCAGCAAAAATATGCCCTACGAGCAGTACTTC. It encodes CASSKNMPYEQYF.

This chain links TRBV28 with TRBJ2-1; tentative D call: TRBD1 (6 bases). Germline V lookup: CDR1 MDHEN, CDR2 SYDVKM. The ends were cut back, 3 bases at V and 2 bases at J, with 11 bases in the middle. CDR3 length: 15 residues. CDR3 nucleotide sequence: TGTGCCAGCAGTTTCGTGACAGGTACCTACAATGAGCAGTTCTTC. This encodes CASSFVTGTYNEQFF. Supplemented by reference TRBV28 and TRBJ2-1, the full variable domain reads DVKVTQSSRYLVKRTGEKVFLECVQDMDHENMFWYRQDPGLGLRLIYFSYDVKMKEKGDIPEGYSVSREKKERFSLILESASTNQTSMYLCASSFVTGTYNEQFFGPGTRLTVL.

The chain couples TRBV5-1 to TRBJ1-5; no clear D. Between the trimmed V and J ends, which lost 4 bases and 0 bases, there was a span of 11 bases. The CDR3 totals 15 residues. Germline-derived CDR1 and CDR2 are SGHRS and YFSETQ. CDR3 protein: CASSADGYSNQPQHF. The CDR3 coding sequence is TGCGCCAGCAGCGCGGACGGTTATAGCAATCAGCCCCAGCATTTT.

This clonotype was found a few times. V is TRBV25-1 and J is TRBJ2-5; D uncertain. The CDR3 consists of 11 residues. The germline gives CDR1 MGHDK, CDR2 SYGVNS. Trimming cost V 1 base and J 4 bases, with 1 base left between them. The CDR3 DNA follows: TGTGCCAGCAGTGAATCAGAGACCCAGTACTTC. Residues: CASSESETQYF.

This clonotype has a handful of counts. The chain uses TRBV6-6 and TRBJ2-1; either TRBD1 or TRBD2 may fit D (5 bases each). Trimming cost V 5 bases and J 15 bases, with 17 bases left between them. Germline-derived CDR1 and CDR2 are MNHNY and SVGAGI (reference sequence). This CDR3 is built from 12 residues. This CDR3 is CASSRTGTEGFF. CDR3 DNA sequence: TGTGCCAGCAGTCGGACCGGGACCGAGGGGTTCTTC.

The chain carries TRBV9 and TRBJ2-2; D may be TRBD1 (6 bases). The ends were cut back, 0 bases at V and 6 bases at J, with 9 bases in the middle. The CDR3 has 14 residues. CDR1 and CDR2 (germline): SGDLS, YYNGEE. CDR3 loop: CASSVVQGSGELFF. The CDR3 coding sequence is TGTGCCAGCAGCGTAGTACAGGGTTCCGGGGAGCTGTTTTTT.

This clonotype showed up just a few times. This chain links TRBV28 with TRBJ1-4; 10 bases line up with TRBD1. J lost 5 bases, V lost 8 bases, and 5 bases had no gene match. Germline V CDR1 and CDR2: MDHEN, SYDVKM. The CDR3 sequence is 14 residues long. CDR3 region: CASGQGGLNEKLFF. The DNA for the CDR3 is TGTGCCAGCGGACAGGGGGGACTAAATGAAAAACTGTTTTTT.

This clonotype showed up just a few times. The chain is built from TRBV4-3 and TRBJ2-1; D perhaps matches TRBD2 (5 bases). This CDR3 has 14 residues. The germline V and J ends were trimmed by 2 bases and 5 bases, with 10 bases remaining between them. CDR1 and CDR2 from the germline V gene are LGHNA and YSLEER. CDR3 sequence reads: CASSQLAGHNEQFF. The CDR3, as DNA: TGCGCCAGCAGCCAACTAGCAGGACACAATGAGCAGTTCTTC.